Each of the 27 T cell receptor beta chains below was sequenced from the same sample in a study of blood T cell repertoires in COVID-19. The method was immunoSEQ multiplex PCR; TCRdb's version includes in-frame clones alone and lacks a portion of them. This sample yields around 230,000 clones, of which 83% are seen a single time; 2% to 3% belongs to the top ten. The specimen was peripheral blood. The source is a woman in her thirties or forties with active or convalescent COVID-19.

CDR3 sequence reads: CASSPGQGNGYTF. The CDR3 DNA follows: TGTGCCAGCAGCCCGGGACAGGGGAATGGCTACACCTTC. The chain carries TRBV7-3 and TRBJ1-2; 10 positions match TRBD1. V trimming: 5 bases; J trimming: 6 bases; junction bases outside the gene matches: 3. Germline CDR1 SGHTA, CDR2 FQGTGA. This CDR3 is 13 amino acids long.

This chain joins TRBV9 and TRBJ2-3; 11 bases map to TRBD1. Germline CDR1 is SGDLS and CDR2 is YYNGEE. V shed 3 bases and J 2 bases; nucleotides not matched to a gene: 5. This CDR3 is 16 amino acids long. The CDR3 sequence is CASSEDRGLTTDTQYF. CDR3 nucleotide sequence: TGTGCCAGCAGCGAGGACAGGGGGCTAACCACAGATACGCAGTATTTT.

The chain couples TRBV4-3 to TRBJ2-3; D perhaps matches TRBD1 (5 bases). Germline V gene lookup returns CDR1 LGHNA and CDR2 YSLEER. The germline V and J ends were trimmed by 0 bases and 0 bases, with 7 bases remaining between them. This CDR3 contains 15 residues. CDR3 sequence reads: CASSQEPGSTDTQYF. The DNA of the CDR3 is TGCGCCAGCAGCCAAGAGCCAGGGAGCACAGATACGCAGTATTTT.

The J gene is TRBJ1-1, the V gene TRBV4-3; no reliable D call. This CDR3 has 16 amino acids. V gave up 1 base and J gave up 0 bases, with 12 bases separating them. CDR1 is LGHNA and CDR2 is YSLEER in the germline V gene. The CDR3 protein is CASSQVRERVNTEAFF. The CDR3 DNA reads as TGCGCCAGCAGCCAAGTTCGGGAAAGGGTGAACACTGAAGCTTTCTTT.

The DNA of the CDR3 is TGTGCCAGCAGCCCTGGACTAGCGGGGGGTGAAGATACGCAGTATTTT. This codes for CASSPGLAGGEDTQYF. The chain recombines TRBV9 with TRBJ2-3; 14 bases fit TRBD2. CDR3 size: 16 residues. Looked up from germline, CDR1 is SGDLS and CDR2 is YYNGEE. V was pared by 4 bases and J by 5 bases, with 6 bases of the junction left unmatched.

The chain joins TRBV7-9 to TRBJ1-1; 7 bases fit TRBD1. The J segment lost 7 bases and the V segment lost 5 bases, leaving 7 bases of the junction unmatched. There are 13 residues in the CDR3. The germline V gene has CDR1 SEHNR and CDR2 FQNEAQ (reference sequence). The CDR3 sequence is CASSRSGTVEAFF. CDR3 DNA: TGTGCCAGCAGCCGTAGCGGGACAGTTGAAGCTTTCTTT.

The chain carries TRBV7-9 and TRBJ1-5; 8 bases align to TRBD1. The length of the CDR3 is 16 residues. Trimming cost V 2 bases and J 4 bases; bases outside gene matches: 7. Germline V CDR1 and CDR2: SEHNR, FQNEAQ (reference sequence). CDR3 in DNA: TGTGCCAGCAGCTTATCCGGGACAGGAGGGAATCAGCCCCAGCATTTT. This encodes CASSLSGTGGNQPQHF. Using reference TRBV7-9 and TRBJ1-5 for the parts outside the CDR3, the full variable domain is DTGVSQNPRHKITKRGQNVTFRCDPISEHNRLYWYRQTLGQGPEFLTYFQNEAQLEKSRLLSDRFSAERPKGSFSTLEIQRTEQGDSAMYLCASSLSGTGGNQPQHFGDGTRLSIL.

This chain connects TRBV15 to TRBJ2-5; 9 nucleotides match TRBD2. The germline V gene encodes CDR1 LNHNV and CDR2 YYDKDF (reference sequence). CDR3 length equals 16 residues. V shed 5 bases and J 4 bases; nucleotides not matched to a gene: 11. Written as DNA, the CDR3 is TGTGCCACCAGCGGTAGGGCGGGAGGGCCTGTAGAGACCCAGTACTTC. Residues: CATSGRAGGPVETQYF.

The CDR3 sequence: CASSPLAGLIGDEQYF. The DNA for the CDR3 is TGTGCCAGCAGTCCCCTAGCGGGATTAATCGGTGACGAGCAGTACTTC. The chain is built from TRBV27 and TRBJ2-7; 9 nucleotides line up with TRBD2. CDR1 MNHEY and CDR2 SMNVEV come from the germline V gene (reference sequence). The CDR3 contains 16 residues. J lost 5 bases, V lost 5 bases, and 13 bases had no gene match.

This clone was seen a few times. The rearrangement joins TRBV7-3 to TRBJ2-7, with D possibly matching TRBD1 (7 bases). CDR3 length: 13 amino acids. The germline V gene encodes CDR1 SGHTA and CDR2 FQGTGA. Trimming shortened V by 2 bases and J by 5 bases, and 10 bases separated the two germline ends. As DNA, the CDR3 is TGTGCCAGCAGCTTAGGAGGGGGCGACGAGCAGTACTTC. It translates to CASSLGGGDEQYF.

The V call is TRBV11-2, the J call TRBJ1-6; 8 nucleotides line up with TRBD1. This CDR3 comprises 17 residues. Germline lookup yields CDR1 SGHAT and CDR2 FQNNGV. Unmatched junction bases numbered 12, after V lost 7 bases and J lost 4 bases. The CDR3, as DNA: TGTGCCAGCACCGCCCCAGGGGGCCTTCGGTATAATTCACCCCTCCACTTT. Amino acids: CASTAPGGLRYNSPLHF.

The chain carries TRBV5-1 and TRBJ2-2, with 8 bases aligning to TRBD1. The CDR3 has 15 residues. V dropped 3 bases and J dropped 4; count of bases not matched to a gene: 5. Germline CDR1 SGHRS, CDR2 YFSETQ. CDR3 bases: TGCGCCAGCAGCTCGGACAGGGCGGGCACCGGGGAGCTGTTTTTT. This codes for CASSSDRAGTGELFF.

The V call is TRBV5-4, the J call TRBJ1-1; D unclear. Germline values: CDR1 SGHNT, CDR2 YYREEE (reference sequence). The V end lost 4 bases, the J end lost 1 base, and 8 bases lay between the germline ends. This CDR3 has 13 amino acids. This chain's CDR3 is CASSAHKNTEAFF. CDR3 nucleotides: TGTGCCAGCAGCGCCCACAAGAACACTGAAGCTTTCTTT.

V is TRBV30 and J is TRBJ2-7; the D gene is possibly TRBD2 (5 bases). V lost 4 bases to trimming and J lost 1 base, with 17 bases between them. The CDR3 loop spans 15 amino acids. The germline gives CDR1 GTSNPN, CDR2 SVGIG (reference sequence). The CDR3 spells CAWISRLGGSYEQYF. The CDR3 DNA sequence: TGTGCCTGGATCTCTAGACTCGGAGGATCCTACGAGCAGTACTTC.

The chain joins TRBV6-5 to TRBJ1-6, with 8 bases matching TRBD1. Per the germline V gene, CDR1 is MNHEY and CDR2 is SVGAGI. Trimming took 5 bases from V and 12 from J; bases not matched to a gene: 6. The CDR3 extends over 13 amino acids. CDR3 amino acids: CASSHGQGRPLHF. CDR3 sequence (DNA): TGTGCCAGCAGTCACGGACAGGGAAGACCCCTCCACTTT.

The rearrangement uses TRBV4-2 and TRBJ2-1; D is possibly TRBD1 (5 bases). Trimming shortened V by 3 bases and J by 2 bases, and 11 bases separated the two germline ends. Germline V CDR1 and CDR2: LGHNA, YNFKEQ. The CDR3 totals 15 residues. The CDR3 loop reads CASSQDKHPYNEQFF. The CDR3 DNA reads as TGTGCCAGCAGCCAGGACAAGCACCCCTACAATGAGCAGTTCTTC.

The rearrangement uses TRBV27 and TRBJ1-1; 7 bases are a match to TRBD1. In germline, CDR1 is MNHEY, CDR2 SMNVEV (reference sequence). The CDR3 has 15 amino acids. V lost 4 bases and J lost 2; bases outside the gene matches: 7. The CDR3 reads CASSSYRGGNTEAFF. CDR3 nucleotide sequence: TGTGCCAGCAGTTCCTACAGGGGTGGCAACACTGAAGCTTTCTTT.

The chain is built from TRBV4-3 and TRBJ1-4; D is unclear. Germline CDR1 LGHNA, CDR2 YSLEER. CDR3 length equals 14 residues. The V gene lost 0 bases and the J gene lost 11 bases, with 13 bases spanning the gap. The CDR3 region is CASSQETVPGKLFF. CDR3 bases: TGCGCCAGCAGCCAAGAGACCGTCCCCGGGAAACTGTTTTTT.

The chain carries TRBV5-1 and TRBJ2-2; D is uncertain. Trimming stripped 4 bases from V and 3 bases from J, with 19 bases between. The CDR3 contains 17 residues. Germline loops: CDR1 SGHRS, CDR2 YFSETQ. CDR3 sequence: CASSHRSLNPYTGELFF. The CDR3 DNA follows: TGCGCCAGCAGCCACCGTAGCTTGAACCCTTACACCGGGGAGCTGTTTTTT.

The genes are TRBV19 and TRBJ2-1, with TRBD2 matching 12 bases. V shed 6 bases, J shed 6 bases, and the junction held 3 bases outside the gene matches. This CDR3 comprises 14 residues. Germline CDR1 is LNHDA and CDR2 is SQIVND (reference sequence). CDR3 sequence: CASSRLAGVNEQFF. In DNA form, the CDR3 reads TGTGCCAGTAGCCGACTAGCGGGAGTCAATGAGCAGTTCTTC.

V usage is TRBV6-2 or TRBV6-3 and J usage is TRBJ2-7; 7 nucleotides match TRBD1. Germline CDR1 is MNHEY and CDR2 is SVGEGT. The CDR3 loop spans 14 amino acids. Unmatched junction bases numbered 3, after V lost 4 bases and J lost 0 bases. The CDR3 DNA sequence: TGTGCCAGCAGTTCTCAGGGGGTCTCCTACGAGCAGTACTTC. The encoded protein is CASSSQGVSYEQYF.

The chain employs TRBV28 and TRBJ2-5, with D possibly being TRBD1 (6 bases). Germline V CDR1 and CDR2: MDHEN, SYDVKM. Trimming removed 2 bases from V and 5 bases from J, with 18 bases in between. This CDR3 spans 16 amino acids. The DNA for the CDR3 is TGTGCCAGCAGTTTAATGTCCACAGGGACCGGGGAGACCCAGTACTTC. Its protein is CASSLMSTGTGETQYF.

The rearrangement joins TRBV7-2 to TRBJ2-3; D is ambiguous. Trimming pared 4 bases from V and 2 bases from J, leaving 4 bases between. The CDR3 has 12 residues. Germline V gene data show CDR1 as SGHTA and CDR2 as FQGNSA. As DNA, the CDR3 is TGTGCCAGCAGCTGGGCCACAGATACGCAGTATTTT. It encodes CASSWATDTQYF.

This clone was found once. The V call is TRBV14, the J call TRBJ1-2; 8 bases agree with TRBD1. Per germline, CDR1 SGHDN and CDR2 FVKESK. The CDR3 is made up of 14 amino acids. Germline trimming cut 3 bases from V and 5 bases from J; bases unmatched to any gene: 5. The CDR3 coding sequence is TGTGCCAGCAGCCAGACAGGGGTTCGGTATGGCTACACCTTC. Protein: CASSQTGVRYGYTF.

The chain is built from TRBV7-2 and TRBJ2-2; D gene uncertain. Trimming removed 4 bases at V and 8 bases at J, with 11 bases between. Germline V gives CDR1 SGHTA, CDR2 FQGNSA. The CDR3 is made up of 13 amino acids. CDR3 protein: CASSSYSLGELFF. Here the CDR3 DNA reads TGTGCCAGCAGCTCCTACAGTCTTGGGGAGCTGTTTTTT. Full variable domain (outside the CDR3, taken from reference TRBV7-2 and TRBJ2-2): GAGVSQSPSNKVTEKGKDVELRCDPISGHTALYWYRQSLGQGLEFLIYFQGNSAPDKSGLPSDRFSAERTGGSVSTLTIQRTQQEDSAVYLCASSSYSLGELFFGEGSRLTVL.

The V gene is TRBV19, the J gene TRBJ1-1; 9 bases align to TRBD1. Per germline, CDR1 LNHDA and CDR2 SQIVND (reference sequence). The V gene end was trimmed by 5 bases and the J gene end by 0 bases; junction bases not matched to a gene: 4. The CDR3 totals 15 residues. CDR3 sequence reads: CASSGDREVNTEAFF. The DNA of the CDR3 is TGTGCCAGTAGTGGGGACAGGGAGGTGAACACTGAAGCTTTCTTT. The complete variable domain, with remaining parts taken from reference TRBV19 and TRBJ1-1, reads DGGITQSPKYLFRKEGQNVTLSCEQNLNHDAMYWYRQDPGQGLRLIYYSQIVNDFQKGDIAEGYSVSREKKESFPLTVTSAQKNPTAFYLCASSGDREVNTEAFFGQGTRLTVV.

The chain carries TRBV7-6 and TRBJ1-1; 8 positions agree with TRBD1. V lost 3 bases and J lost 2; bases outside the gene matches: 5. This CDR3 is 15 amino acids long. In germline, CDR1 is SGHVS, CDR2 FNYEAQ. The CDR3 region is CASSLTGQGNTEAFF. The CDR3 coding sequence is TGTGCCAGCAGCTTGACAGGACAGGGAAACACTGAAGCTTTCTTT.